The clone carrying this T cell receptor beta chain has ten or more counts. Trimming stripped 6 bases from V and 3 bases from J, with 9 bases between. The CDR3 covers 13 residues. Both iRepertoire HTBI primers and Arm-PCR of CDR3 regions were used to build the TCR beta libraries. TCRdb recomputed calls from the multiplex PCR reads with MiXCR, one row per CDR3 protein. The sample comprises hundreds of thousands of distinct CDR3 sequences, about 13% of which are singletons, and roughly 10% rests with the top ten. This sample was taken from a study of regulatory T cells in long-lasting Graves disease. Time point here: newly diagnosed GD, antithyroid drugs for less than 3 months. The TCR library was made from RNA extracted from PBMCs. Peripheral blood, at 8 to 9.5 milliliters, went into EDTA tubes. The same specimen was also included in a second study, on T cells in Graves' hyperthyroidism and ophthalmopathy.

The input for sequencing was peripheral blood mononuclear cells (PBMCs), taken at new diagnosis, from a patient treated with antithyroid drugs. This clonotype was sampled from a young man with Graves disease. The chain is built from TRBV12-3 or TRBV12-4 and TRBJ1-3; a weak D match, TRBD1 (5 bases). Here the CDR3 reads CASSPTGGNTIYF. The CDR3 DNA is TGTGCCAGCAGCCCCACAGGTGGAAACACCATATATTTT.